The 9 T cell receptor beta chains below were found in one sample sequenced in a study of T cells after yellow fever vaccination. From the 5' RACE reads, TCRdb called clonotypes with MiXCR, one entry per CDR3 protein. The table has about 320,000 distinct CDR3 sequences, about 10% seen once; the top ten hold 3.3%. Sequences were derived from CD4+ T cells sorted from PBMCs, sampled 45 days after the yellow fever booster vaccination. These receptor sequences come from a young man who received the YFV17D yellow fever vaccine.

This clonotype appeared a few times. V and J are TRBV6-5 and TRBJ2-2, with 14 bases fitting TRBD2. Germline V CDR1 and CDR2: MNHEY, SVGAGI. The ends lost 8 bases at V and 6 bases at J; junction bases unmatched: 2. This CDR3 is 14 amino acids long. Here the CDR3 reads CASRLAGGSGELFF. The CDR3 coding sequence is TGTGCCAGCCGACTAGCGGGGGGGTCCGGGGAGCTGTTTTTT.

The chain has TRBV7-2 and TRBJ2-2; 7 bases fit TRBD2. Trimming removed 3 bases from V and 6 bases from J; junction bases left unmatched: 7. This CDR3 is 15 amino acids long. Germline V CDR1 and CDR2: SGHTA, FQGNSA. The CDR3 bases are TGTGCCAGCAGCTTCGGACTAGGGGAGGCCGGGGAGCTGTTTTTT. Translated: CASSFGLGEAGELFF. Filled out from reference TRBV7-2 and TRBJ2-2, the complete variable domain reads GAGVSQSPSNKVTEKGKDVELRCDPISGHTALYWYRQSLGQGLEFLIYFQGNSAPDKSGLPSDRFSAERTGGSVSTLTIQRTQQEDSAVYLCASSFGLGEAGELFFGEGSRLTVL.

Only a few counts were recorded for this clonotype. The chain joins TRBV29-1 to TRBJ2-7; TRBD1 aligns across 7 bases. There are 17 residues in the CDR3. From germline, CDR1 is SQVTM and CDR2 ANQGSEA. The CDR3 nucleotides are TGCAGAGCACCAAAGTCCGGAAATCGGACAGGCTCCTACGAGCAGTACTTC. Protein: CRAPKSGNRTGSYEQYF.

This chain links TRBV11-2 with TRBJ2-6; the D call may be TRBD1 or TRBD2 (6 bases each). The CDR3 covers 15 residues. CDR1 SGHAT and CDR2 FQNNGV come from the germline V gene. The V end lost 3 bases, the J end lost 3 bases, and 9 bases lay between the germline ends. In DNA, the CDR3 is TGTGCCAGCAGCTTCCGGGGGCTTGGGGCCAACGTCCTGACTTTC. Translation gives CASSFRGLGANVLTF.

This clonotype was counted between two and nine times. V gene TRBV7-2 combines with J gene TRBJ1-2; D gene ambiguous. The CDR3 runs 15 residues. Germline loops: CDR1 SGHTA, CDR2 FQGNSA. V was trimmed by 4 bases and J by 4 bases, leaving 16 bases between them. CDR3 in amino acids: CASSSPGGWFYGYTF. The CDR3 coding sequence is TGTGCCAGCAGCTCCCCCGGTGGCTGGTTCTATGGCTACACCTTC.

This clonotype came up a few times. The J gene is TRBJ2-3, the V gene TRBV20-1; D possibly corresponds to TRBD2 (5 bases). With 6 bases removed from V and 5 bases from J, the gap between germline ends came to 12 bases. Germline V gene sequence: CDR1 DFQATT, CDR2 SNEGSKA (reference sequence). This CDR3 has 12 residues. The CDR3 bases are TGCAGTGCCGTCCTCGCGGGAGATACGCAGTATTTT. Translating it yields CSAVLAGDTQYF.

This clonotype has a handful of counts. V gene TRBV19 combines with J gene TRBJ2-3; D gene uncertain. Trimming took off 5 bases at V and 1 base at J, with 7 bases between the two ends. The CDR3 has 13 residues. CDR1 LNHDA and CDR2 SQIVND come from the germline V gene (reference sequence). CDR3 DNA: TGTGCCAGTAGTGGGTGGGGCACAGATACGCAGTATTTT. Translated: CASSGWGTDTQYF.

In its sample, this clonotype was seen a few times. V gene TRBV4-1 combines with J gene TRBJ2-6; 7 bases match TRBD1. Germline CDR1 and CDR2: MGHRA and YSYEKL. This CDR3 region has 16 residues. V was pared by 4 bases and J by 4 bases, with 7 bases of the junction left unmatched. The CDR3 is CASSPYRGTGANVLTF. CDR3 bases: TGCGCCAGCAGCCCATACAGGGGAACAGGGGCCAACGTCCTGACTTTC.

This clonotype was counted a few times. The chain links TRBV7-2 to TRBJ2-1, with a possible D match to TRBD2 (5 bases). The V end was cut by 5 bases, the J end by 12 bases, with 14 bases between. Germline V gene data show CDR1 as SGHTA and CDR2 as FQGNSA. The CDR3 loop spans 12 amino acids. In nucleotides, the CDR3 is TGTGCCAGCAGCCCCCCCGGGGTAACGCAGTTCTTC. Its protein product is CASSPPGVTQFF.